This TCR beta chain was identified during a study of blood T cell repertoires in COVID-19. Study as a whole: COVID-19 samples from acute and convalescent phases originated in the United States, Italy and Spain.

The germline V and J ends were trimmed by 2 bases and 0 bases, with 4 bases remaining between them. Germline V gene sequence: CDR1 SGHNT, CDR2 YENEEA. The CDR3 is 13 residues long. Concerning this clone: Within the sample, other DNA sequences also encode this same CDR3.

Original methodology: For nucleated cells, counts were estimated from reference gene primer amplification. This table comes from immunoSEQ multiplex PCR, and its TCRdb copy is limited to in-frame clones, with some not included. Clonal size and the V and J genes are those of that table, whereas D and trimming came from the DNA. The data contain 250,000 to 350,000 clones, approximately 84% of them singletons. Enrolled during active infection, Seattle patients were then followed longitudinally. This sequence originates from a human donor with COVID-19, enrolled during active disease. The donor label of this sample is uncertain. This chain links TRBV11-3 with TRBJ1-1; D gene unclear. Material: peripheral blood. The CDR3 sequence is CASSLTVNTEAFF. CDR3 nucleotide sequence: TGTGCCAGCAGCTTAACGGTGAACACTGAAGCTTTCTTT.